These 23 T cell receptor beta chains were all obtained from the same sample, sequenced in a study of T cell clonotyping in hematopoietic cell transplantation. Data came from immunoSEQ multiplex PCR; TCRdb stores just in-frame clones and leaves some out. This sample has about 2,800 clones, with 83% found just once. The specimen comprised PBMCs, sampled 180 days after allogeneic stem cell transplant. The receptors were gathered from a female patient between 35 and 55 years old who had an allogeneic stem cell transplant from a related donor, so T cells may come from the graft donor. Some clones in this sample may be carry-over from other donors' samples.

The chain couples TRBV27 to TRBJ1-1, with a weak D call TRBD1 (6 bases). Germline V CDR1 and CDR2: MNHEY, SMNVEV (reference sequence). Trimming cost V 5 bases and J 8 bases, with 18 bases left between them. This CDR3 spans 14 amino acids. DNA of the CDR3: TGTGCCAGCAGTGCCGATGGGACACCCCGCGAAGCTTTCTTT. This translates into CASSADGTPREAFF.

This clone ranks as large. The chain employs TRBV11-3 and TRBJ2-3, with 8 bases fitting TRBD2. J lost 2 bases, V lost 4 bases, and 11 bases had no gene match. The germline CDR1 and CDR2 sequences are SGHNT and YENEEA. The CDR3 is made up of 17 amino acids. This CDR3 reads CASSSPELADPTDTQYF. CDR3 coding DNA: TGTGCCAGCAGCTCTCCGGAACTAGCGGATCCCACAGATACGCAGTATTTT.

The chain links TRBV10-1 to TRBJ2-7, with D possibly being TRBD1 (5 bases). Germline values: CDR1 WNHNN, CDR2 SYGVQD (reference sequence). The CDR3 extends over 13 amino acids. V lost 0 bases, J lost 7 bases, and 10 bases lay in between. The CDR3 DNA is TGCGCCAGCAGTGAGTCGCCTGGGGCTGAGCAGTACTTC. It specifies CASSESPGAEQYF.

The gene calls are TRBV5-6 and TRBJ1-1, with a weak D call TRBD1 (6 bases). From germline, CDR1 is SGHDT and CDR2 YYEEEE. This CDR3 spans 14 amino acids. V was pared by 2 bases and J by 4 bases, with 12 bases between. In DNA form, the CDR3 reads TGTGCCAGCAGCTTCCCAGGGGAGAGCACTGAAGCTTTCTTT. Amino acids: CASSFPGESTEAFF.

This clone was picked up one time. The V and J genes are TRBV19 and TRBJ1-5, with 8 bases identical to TRBD1. CDR1 is LNHDA, CDR2 SQIVND, per germline (reference sequence). The CDR3 covers 16 residues. With 2 bases clipped from V and 0 bases from J, the junction kept 3 bases outside the gene matches. The CDR3 sequence: CASSIRQGFSNQPQHF. The CDR3 region has the DNA TGTGCCAGTAGTATACGACAGGGGTTTAGCAATCAGCCCCAGCATTTT.

V gene TRBV5-8 combines with J gene TRBJ2-1; D gene ambiguous. From germline, CDR1 is SGHTS and CDR2 YDEGEE. Trimming took 0 bases from V and 5 from J, leaving 9 bases between them. The CDR3 sequence is 14 residues long. The CDR3 loop is CASSLVPNNNEQFF. The DNA of the CDR3 is TGTGCCAGCAGCTTGGTTCCCAACAACAATGAGCAGTTCTTC. Variable domain in full (rest from reference TRBV5-8 and TRBJ2-1): EAGVTQSPTHLIKTRGQQATLRCSPISGHTSVYWYQQALGLGLQFLLWYDEGEERNRGNFPPRFSGRQFPNYSSELNVNALELEDSALYLCASSLVPNNNEQFFGPGTRLTVL.

The J gene is TRBJ2-1, the V gene TRBV19; 11 bases match TRBD2. Germline assignment: CDR1 LNHDA and CDR2 SQIVND (reference sequence). CDR3 length equals 15 residues. Losses at the gene ends were 6 bases for V and 8 bases for J; bases not matched to a gene: 9. Here the CDR3 reads CASRTPGTSGHEQFF. For the CDR3, the DNA is TGTGCCAGTAGGACCCCCGGGACTAGCGGACATGAGCAGTTCTTC. The whole variable domain, remainder taken from reference TRBV19 and TRBJ2-1, is DGGITQSPKYLFRKEGQNVTLSCEQNLNHDAMYWYRQDPGQGLRLIYYSQIVNDFQKGDIAEGYSVSREKKESFPLTVTSAQKNPTAFYLCASRTPGTSGHEQFFGPGTRLTVL.

The rearrangement uses TRBV5-6 and TRBJ1-1; no firm D call. The CDR3 extends over 14 amino acids. The germline gives CDR1 SGHDT, CDR2 YYEEEE. With 2 bases removed from V and 2 bases from J, the gap between germline ends came to 10 bases. The chain's CDR3 is CASSFLGFNTEAFF. The CDR3 DNA sequence: TGTGCCAGCAGCTTTCTGGGGTTCAACACTGAAGCTTTCTTT.

The genes are TRBV10-1 and TRBJ2-7, with 10 bases aligning to TRBD1. Germline values: CDR1 WNHNN, CDR2 SYGVQD (reference sequence). The V segment lost 2 bases and the J segment 2 bases; nucleotides outside the gene matches: 0. CDR3 size: 14 residues. CDR3 DNA sequence: TGCGCCAGCAGTGAGGGACAGGGGGCCTACGAGCAGTACTTC. Encoded protein: CASSEGQGAYEQYF.

The rearrangement uses TRBV6-4 and TRBJ2-6; maybe TRBD1 (7 bases). The CDR3 runs 15 residues. CDR1 is MRHNA and CDR2 is SNTAGT in the germline V gene. Trimming left V 6 bases short and J 2 bases short, with 11 bases between. The CDR3 DNA sequence: TGTGCCAGCAGCGCAGGGGGGACTGGGGCCAACGTCCTGACTTTC. Protein: CASSAGGTGANVLTF.

The rearrangement uses TRBV4-2 and TRBJ1-1; the D gene is possibly TRBD1 (6 bases). This CDR3 is built from 14 residues. Germline CDR1 reads LGHNA; CDR2 reads YNFKEQ. V gave up 4 bases and J gave up 7 bases, with 16 bases separating them. In DNA, the CDR3 is TGTGCCAGCAGCCCGTTAAGAAGGACAGTTGAAGCTTTCTTT. This translates into CASSPLRRTVEAFF.

The chain couples TRBV5-6 to TRBJ1-1; D possibly corresponds to TRBD1 (6 bases). V gave up 1 base and J gave up 4 bases, with 11 bases separating them. The CDR3 has 14 amino acids. The germline CDR1 and CDR2 sequences are SGHDT and YYEEEE. The CDR3 reads CASSLPGEGTEAFF. DNA for the CDR3: TGTGCCAGCAGCTTGCCAGGGGAGGGCACTGAAGCTTTCTTT.

This chain uses TRBV14 with TRBJ2-6, with unresolved D. There are 12 residues in the CDR3. Germline V CDR1 and CDR2: SGHDN, FVKESK. The germline V and J ends were trimmed by 0 bases and 11 bases, with 5 bases remaining between them. The CDR3 DNA follows: TGTGCCAGCAGCCAAGAATTCTACGTCCTGACTTTC. This gives the protein CASSQEFYVLTF.

The chain has TRBV10-3 and TRBJ2-1, with D uncertain. The CDR3 runs to 13 residues. Trimming took off 4 bases at V and 6 bases at J, with 10 bases between the two ends. Germline values: CDR1 ENHRY, CDR2 SYGVKD. The CDR3 bases are TGTGCCATCAGTGGAATGAGAGGCAATGAGCAGTTCTTC. Translated, it gives CAISGMRGNEQFF.

The V gene is TRBV10-2, the J gene TRBJ2-7; 10 bases map to TRBD2. The CDR3 is 14 amino acids. Trimming removed 3 bases from V and 5 bases from J; junction bases left unmatched: 4. Germline loops: CDR1 WSHSY, CDR2 SAAADI. CDR3 amino acids: CASSDLAGVHEQYF. CDR3 nucleotides: TGCGCCAGCAGTGACCTAGCGGGAGTTCACGAGCAGTACTTC.

The chain is built from TRBV10-3 and TRBJ2-7; 7 bases match TRBD1. This CDR3 comprises 14 residues. Per germline, CDR1 ENHRY and CDR2 SYGVKD. The V gene end was trimmed by 11 bases and the J gene end by 1 base; junction bases not matched to a gene: 11. CDR3 region: CASTGTDGSYEQYF. For the CDR3, the DNA is TGTGCCTCTACAGGGACAGATGGGTCCTACGAGCAGTACTTC.

The rearrangement links TRBV6-5 to TRBJ2-3; 7 nucleotides match TRBD1. The ends lost 5 bases at V and 2 bases at J; junction bases unmatched: 4. The CDR3 spans 14 residues. Germline values: CDR1 MNHEY, CDR2 SVGAGI. The CDR3 nucleotides are TGTGCCAGCAGTACGGGACAGCACACAGATACGCAGTATTTT. Translation gives CASSTGQHTDTQYF.

The rearrangement uses TRBV7-8 and TRBJ1-3; unclear D gene. The germline V gene encodes CDR1 SGHVS and CDR2 FQNEAQ. There are 15 residues in the CDR3. V shed 7 bases and J shed 0 bases, with 13 bases lying between them. Written as DNA, the CDR3 is TGTGCCAGCAAATTTGACGGGAACTCTGGAAACACCATATATTTT. It is translated as CASKFDGNSGNTIYF.

The gene calls are TRBV6-5 and TRBJ1-1, with D unresolved. Germline CDR1 is MNHEY and CDR2 is SVGAGI. This CDR3 spans 14 amino acids. Trimming cost V 6 bases and J 6 bases, with 17 bases left between them. CDR3 region: CASRELDLGAEAFF. CDR3 in DNA: TGTGCCAGCAGGGAATTGGACCTTGGGGCTGAAGCTTTCTTT.

This clone is termed large. The J gene is TRBJ2-7, the V gene TRBV11-2; 10 bases match TRBD2. Trimming removed 5 bases from V and 2 bases from J; junction bases left unmatched: 3. Germline V gene lookup returns CDR1 SGHAT and CDR2 FQNNGV. This CDR3 has 14 amino acids. Here the CDR3 DNA reads TGTGCCAGCAGCCTAGCGGGAGCCACCTACGAGCAGTACTTC. Its translation is CASSLAGATYEQYF. The whole variable domain, filled in from reference TRBV11-2 and TRBJ2-7, reads EAGVAQSPRYKIIEKRQSVAFWCNPISGHATLYWYQQILGQGPKLLIQFQNNGVVDDSQLPKDRFSAERLKGVDSTLKIQPAKLEDSAVYLCASSLAGATYEQYFGPGTRLTVT.

The chain has TRBV4-1 and TRBJ2-7, with TRBD2 matching 8 bases. V shed 1 base, J shed 7 bases, and the junction held 9 bases outside the gene matches. The CDR3 has 15 residues. Germline values: CDR1 MGHRA, CDR2 YSYEKL. The CDR3 region is CASSQVPGGAGEQYF. The CDR3 coding sequence is TGCGCCAGCAGCCAAGTTCCCGGGGGGGCTGGGGAGCAGTACTTC.

This chain uses TRBV30 with TRBJ1-4, with D hard to call. From germline, CDR1 is GTSNPN and CDR2 SVGIG (reference sequence). The CDR3 has 12 amino acids. V gave up 5 bases and J gave up 3 bases, with 7 bases separating them. CDR3 sequence: CAWEGANEKLFF. The CDR3 DNA is TGTGCCTGGGAGGGTGCTAATGAAAAACTGTTTTTT.

This clone is labeled large. V is TRBV6-5 and J is TRBJ1-2; unclear D gene. Looked up from germline, CDR1 is MNHEY and CDR2 is SVGAGI. The germline V and J ends were trimmed by 5 bases and 1 base, with 5 bases remaining between them. The CDR3 sequence is 12 residues long. This chain's CDR3 is CASSGDNYGYTF. For the CDR3, the DNA is TGTGCCAGCAGTGGAGATAACTATGGCTACACCTTC.